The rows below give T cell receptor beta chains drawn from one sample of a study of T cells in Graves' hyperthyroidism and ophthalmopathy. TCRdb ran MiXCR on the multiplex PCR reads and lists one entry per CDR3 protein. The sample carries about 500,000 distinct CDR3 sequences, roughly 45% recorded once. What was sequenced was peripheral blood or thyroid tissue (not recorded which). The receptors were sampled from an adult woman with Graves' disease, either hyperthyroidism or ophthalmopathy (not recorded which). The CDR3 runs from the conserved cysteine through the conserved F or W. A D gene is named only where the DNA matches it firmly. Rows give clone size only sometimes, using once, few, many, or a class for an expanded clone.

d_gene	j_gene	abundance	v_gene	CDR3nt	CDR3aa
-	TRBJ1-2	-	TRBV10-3	TGTGCCATCAGTGAGTCAAGGGGAAGGGAGAGAATTGGCTACACCTTC	CAISESRGRERIGYTF
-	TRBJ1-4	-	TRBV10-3	TGTGCCATCAGGGCAGGGGAGCCTGAAAAACTGTTTTTT	CAIRAGEPEKLFF
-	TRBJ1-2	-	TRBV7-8	TGTGCCAGCAGCCGATGGAAGCAGGGCAACTATGGCTACACCTTC	CASSRWKQGNYGYTF
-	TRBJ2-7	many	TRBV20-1	TGCAGTGCTAGTCTCCCCGTGACCTACGAGCAGTACTTC	CSASLPVTYEQYF
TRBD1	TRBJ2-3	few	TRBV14	TGTGCCAGCAGCCGCAGCGACAGGGGGCGTGCAGATACGCAGTATTTT	CASSRSDRGRADTQYF
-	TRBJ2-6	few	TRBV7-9	TGTGCCAGCAGCTCCCCGGTCTCTGGGGCCAACGTCCTGACTTTC	CASSSPVSGANVLTF
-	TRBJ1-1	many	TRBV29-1	TGCAGCGTTGCCGATGTCGACACTGAAGCTTTCTTT	CSVADVDTEAFF
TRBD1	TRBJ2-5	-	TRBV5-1	TGCGTCAGCAGCTTGGGGGACAGCTCCAATCAGCCCCAGTACTTC	CVSSLGDSSNQPQYF
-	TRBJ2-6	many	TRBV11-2	TGTGCCAGCAGCCAGACCACAAGAGCTGGGGCCAACGTCCTGACTTTC	CASSQTTRAGANVLTF
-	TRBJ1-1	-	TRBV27	TGTGCCAGCAGTTTATCCGTCGTTTCAGAAAAAGAAGCTTTCTTT	CASSLSVVSEKEAFF
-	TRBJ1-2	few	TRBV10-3	TGTGCCATCATGGCCGGGGACCGAGGAGCGTATGGCTACACCTTC	CAIMAGDRGAYGYTF
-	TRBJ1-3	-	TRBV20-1	TGCAGTGCTAACCCCACTGGAAACACCATATATTTT	CSANPTGNTIYF
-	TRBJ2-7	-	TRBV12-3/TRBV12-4	TGTGCCAGCACCTACACCCTGACAGGCACGGGGGAGCAGTACTTC	CASTYTLTGTGEQYF
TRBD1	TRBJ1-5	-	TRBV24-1	TGTGCCACCAGTGACCCTCGGACAGGAAATAGCAATCAGCCCCAGCATTTT	CATSDPRTGNSNQPQHF
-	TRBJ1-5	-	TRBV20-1	TGCAGTGCTAGAGAGGCGGGGGCCAGCAATCAGCCCCAGCATTTT	CSAREAGASNQPQHF
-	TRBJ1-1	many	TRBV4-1	TGCGCCAGCAGCCAAGTGCCCATGAACACTGAAGCTTTCTTT	CASSQVPMNTEAFF
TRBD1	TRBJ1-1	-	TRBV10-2	TGCGCCAACAGACAGGGGTCAACTGAAGCTTTCTTT	CANRQGSTEAFF
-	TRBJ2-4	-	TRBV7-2	TGTGCCAGCAAAGAGGTGGACAAAAACATTCAGTACTTC	CASKEVDKNIQYF
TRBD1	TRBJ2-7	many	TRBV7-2	TGTGCCAGCAGCTTAGCGGGACAGGGGGCATACGAGCAGTACTTC	CASSLAGQGAYEQYF
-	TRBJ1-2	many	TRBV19	TGTGCCAGTAGTATTGGACAGCGCCAATATGGCTACACCTTC	CASSIGQRQYGYTF
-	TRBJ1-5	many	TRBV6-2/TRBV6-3	TGTGCCAGCAGAAACCCCGAGGGGCGCATGCATCAGCCCCAGCATTTT	CASRNPEGRMHQPQHF
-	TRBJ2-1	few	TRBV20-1	TGCAGTGCTAGAGATGGGAGGAGGGGTTACAATGAGCAGTTCTTC	CSARDGRRGYNEQFF
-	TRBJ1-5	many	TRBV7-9	TGTGCCAGCAGTCCGAACAGTGTAAATCAGCCCCAGCATTTT	CASSPNSVNQPQHF
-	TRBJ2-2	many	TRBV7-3	TGTGCCAGCAGCTTAACGCCGCGCACCGGGGAGCTGTTTTTT	CASSLTPRTGELFF
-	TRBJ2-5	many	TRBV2	TGTGCCAGCAGCCCCATGGGGGCAGGGGAGACCCAGTACTTC	CASSPMGAGETQYF
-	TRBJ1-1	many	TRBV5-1	TGCGCCAGCAGCTTGGAGTTGGGTGAAGCTTTCTTT	CASSLELGEAFF
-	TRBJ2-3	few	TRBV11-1	TGTGCCAGCAGCTTAGTGGGCGGGACTCCAACAGATACGCAGTATTTT	CASSLVGGTPTDTQYF
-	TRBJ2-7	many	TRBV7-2	TGTGCCAGCAGCTTGGGGCAGGGACTCTACGAGCAGTACTTC	CASSLGQGLYEQYF
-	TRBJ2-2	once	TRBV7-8	TGTGCCAGCAGCGGGGGAACAGATTATGCCGGGGAGCTGTTTTTT	CASSGGTDYAGELFF
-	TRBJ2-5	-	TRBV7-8	TGTGCCAGCAGCATCGGGGCAGGACCCCGACAAGAGACCCAGTACTTC	CASSIGAGPRQETQYF
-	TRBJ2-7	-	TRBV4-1	TGCGCCAGCAGCCAACGGACATCCTCCTACGAGCAGTACTTC	CASSQRTSSYEQYF
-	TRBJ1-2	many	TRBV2	TGTGCCAGCAATTATGGGGCGAACTATGGCTACACCTTC	CASNYGANYGYTF
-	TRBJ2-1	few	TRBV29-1	TGCAGCACGTCTGGACTGGGCCCTTGGGAGCAGTTCTTC	CSTSGLGPWEQFF
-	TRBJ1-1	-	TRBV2	TGTGCCAGCAGTGAAGAAGGGCCGAACACTGAAGCTTTCTTT	CASSEEGPNTEAFF
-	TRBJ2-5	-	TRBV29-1	TGCAGCGTTGAAGGATTGGGGGAGACCCAGTACTTC	CSVEGLGETQYF
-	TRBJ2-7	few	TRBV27	TGTGCCAGCAGTTTAAGGGACGGACCCCAGTACTTC	CASSLRDGPQYF
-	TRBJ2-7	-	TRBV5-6	TGTGCCAGCAGCCGGGGTAACGAGCAGTACTTC	CASSRGNEQYF
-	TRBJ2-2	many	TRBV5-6	TGTGCCAGCAGCTGGGCTTCGGACAGAAACACCGGGGAGCTGTTTTTT	CASSWASDRNTGELFF
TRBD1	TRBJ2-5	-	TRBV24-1	TGTGCCACCAGTGATCCCAACAGGGGAGTAGAGACCCAGTACTTC	CATSDPNRGVETQYF
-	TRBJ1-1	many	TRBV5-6	TGTGCCAGCAGCTTGGGAAGGGTCCGGGCTTTCTTT	CASSLGRVRAFF
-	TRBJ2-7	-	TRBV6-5	TGTGCCAGCAGCGTATCGGGCAGCTACGAGCAGTACTTC	CASSVSGSYEQYF
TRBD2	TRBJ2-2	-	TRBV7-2	TGTGCCAGCAGCGCACGGGGTGCGGGAGATTTCTCCGGGGAGCTGTTTTTT	CASSARGAGDFSGELFF
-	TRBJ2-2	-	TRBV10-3	TGTGCCATCAGGGGTCCGAACACCGGGGAGCTGTTTTTT	CAIRGPNTGELFF
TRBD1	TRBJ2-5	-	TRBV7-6	TGTGCCAGCAGGCGAGACAGGGGGCGAACCGGGACAGGCTCAGAGACCCAGTACTTC	CASRRDRGRTGTGSETQYF
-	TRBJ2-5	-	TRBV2	TGTGCCAGCAGTAATGTGGGGAGGAATCAGCCCCAGTACTTC	CASSNVGRNQPQYF
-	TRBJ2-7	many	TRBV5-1	TGCGCCAGCAGCCTCCCGGACAACTACGAGCAGTACTTC	CASSLPDNYEQYF
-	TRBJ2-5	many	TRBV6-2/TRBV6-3	TGTGCCAGCAGCCGACTAGTTTCGCGCGAGACCCAGTACTTC	CASSRLVSRETQYF
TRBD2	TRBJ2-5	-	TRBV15	TGTGCCACCAGCAGAGATCTAGCGGGTACGGAAGAGACCCAGTACTTC	CATSRDLAGTEETQYF
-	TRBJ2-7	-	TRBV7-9	TGTGCCAGCAGCTCCCCCGACAGCCGGATTTCCTACGAGCAGTACTTC	CASSSPDSRISYEQYF
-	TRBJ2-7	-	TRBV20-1	TGCAGTGCTAGAGATACAGGGAGGTTTAGCGAGCAGTACTTC	CSARDTGRFSEQYF
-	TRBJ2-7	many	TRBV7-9	TGTGCCAGCAGCCCTTTGCTCGAATCCTACGAGCAGTACTTC	CASSPLLESYEQYF
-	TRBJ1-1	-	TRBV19	TGTGCCAGTAGCCAGGCGTACTCGGCTGAAGCTTTCTTT	CASSQAYSAEAFF
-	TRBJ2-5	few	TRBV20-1	TGCAGTGCGCCCCTCCGAGAGACCCAGTACTTC	CSAPLRETQYF
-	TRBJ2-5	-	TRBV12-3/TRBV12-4	TGTGCCAGCAGTTTACGGCGGATGGCGGAGACCCAGTACTTC	CASSLRRMAETQYF
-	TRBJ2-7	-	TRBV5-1	TGCGCCAGCCGACCCGACATGTACTACGAGCAGTACTTC	CASRPDMYYEQYF
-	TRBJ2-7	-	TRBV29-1	TGCAGCGTGCTAAGTGGACGTTCGGCCTACTACGAGCAGTACTTC	CSVLSGRSAYYEQYF